These 14 T cell receptor beta chains share one sample of origin, sequenced in a study of tumor-infiltrating lymphocytes in primary liver carcinoma (dated by TCRdb to the late 2010s). Without any cell sorting, total RNA and DNA were co-extracted from about 21-30 mg of bulk tissue using the AllPrep DNA/RNA mini kit. The listed sequencing device is Illumina HiSeq 2500. A constant-region primer and ProtoScript II reverse transcriptase were used to reverse-transcribe TCRbeta-specific cDNA from around 530 ng total RNA. TCRbeta libraries were built with three nested multiplex PCR rounds, a slightly modified ARM-PCR procedure. Multiplex TRBV1-TRBV30 forward primers and a Cbeta reverse primer were used in the first two PCR rounds, each of which was run for 10 cycles. TCRdb reprocessing: public reads trimmed at Q25 with fastp, clones called with MiXCR, in-frame beta chains kept. Every distinct CDR3 protein forms one entry, paired with its most common genes and DNA. Across this sample there are some 130,000 distinct CDR3 sequences, with less than 75% seen only once. The top ten hold 8.1% of the sample.

Sequenced material: tumor-adjacent normal liver tissue. These receptor sequences come from a woman aged 55-70 years with primary liver carcinoma and hepatitis B virus infection.

A word on this clonotype: At one end, the junction sequence differs from germline, possibly due to a read error. J is TRBJ2-7 and V is TRBV11-1, with D maybe TRBD2 (6 bases). The CDR3 covers 15 residues. The V gene's germline CDR1 is SGHAT and CDR2 FQDESV (reference sequence). CDR3: CASSPRTPGLREHYF. DNA of the CDR3: TGTGCCAGCAGTCCTCGGACACCAGGACTACGCGAGCACTACTTC.

Remarks on this clonotype: An end of the junction differs from the germline gene, which may be a read error. This chain links TRBV11-2 with TRBJ2-7; TRBD2 agrees at 8 bases. Germline lookup yields CDR1 SGHAT and CDR2 FQNNGV. This CDR3 has 14 amino acids. This chain's CDR3 is CASSLIAGTGEQYF. In DNA, the CDR3 is TGTGCCAGCAGCTTAATAGCGGGAACTGGCGAGCAGTATTTC.

About this clonotype: An end of the junction differs from the germline gene, which may be a read error. This rearrangement joins TRBV6-1 to TRBJ2-1; D may be TRBD1 (5 bases). The germline CDR1 and CDR2 sequences are MNHNS and SASEGT. This CDR3 has 12 residues. The CDR3 coding sequence is TGTGCCAGCTCAACCTGGGGCAATGAGCAGTCCTTC. Its translation is CASSTWGNEQSF.

In regard to this clonotype: At one end, the junction sequence differs from germline, possibly due to a read error. This chain joins TRBV11-2 and TRBJ2-5, with 7 positions matching TRBD2. Per the germline V gene, CDR1 is SGHAT and CDR2 is FQNNGV. The CDR3 covers 14 residues. CDR3 coding DNA: TGTGCCAGCAGCTTCTACCATGCGGGAGAGACCCGGTACTTC. Encoded protein: CASSFYHAGETRYF. Filled out from reference TRBV11-2 and TRBJ2-5, the complete variable domain reads EAGVAQSPRYKIIEKRQSVAFWCNPISGHATLYWYQQILGQGPKLLIQFQNNGVVDDSQLPKDRFSAERLKGVDSTLKIQPAKLEDSAVYLCASSFYHAGETRYFGPGTRLLVL.

In this sample, this clonotype turned up once. A much larger clone lies a single base off, so this may be a read error. The J gene is TRBJ2-1, the V gene TRBV7-9; maybe TRBD2 (6 bases). CDR3 length: 14 residues. Germline V CDR1 and CDR2: SEHNR, FQNEAQ (reference sequence). CDR3 DNA: TGTGCCAGCAGCTTATCTCGGGGGATTAACGAGCTGTTCTTC. Protein product: CASSLSRGINELFF.

Points on this clonotype: Compared with germline, one end of the junction differs, possibly owing to a read error. The rearrangement joins TRBV11-1 to TRBJ2-2, with 8 bases lining up with TRBD1. Germline CDR1 is SGHAT and CDR2 is FQDESV (reference sequence). This CDR3 has 16 residues. In DNA form, the CDR3 reads TGTACCAGCAGCTGGACAGGGTCCCTTAGCACCTGGGAGCTGTTTTTT. Amino acid sequence: CTSSWTGSLSTWELFF.

Ten or more counts support this clonotype. The V and J genes are TRBV12-3 or TRBV12-4 and TRBJ2-1, with a possible D match to TRBD1 (6 bases). Trimming left V 6 bases short and J 9 bases short, with 15 bases between. This CDR3 is 13 amino acids long. This CDR3 reads CASSYEGVVEQFF. The DNA of the CDR3 is TGTGCCAGCAGCTACGAGGGGGTTGTTGAGCAGTTCTTC.

With respect to this clonotype: The junction departs from the called germline gene at one end, perhaps through a read error. CDR3 in DNA: TGTGTCAGCAGCTTAGGGAGGGGGCTCGATACGCAGTATTTT. It encodes CVSSLGRGLDTQYF. The J gene is TRBJ2-3, the V gene TRBV7-6; D may match TRBD1 or TRBD2 (7 bases each). The CDR3 spans 14 residues. CDR1 SGHVS and CDR2 FNYEAQ come from the germline V gene.

As for this clonotype: Compared with germline, one end of the junction differs, possibly owing to a read error. The CDR3 sequence: CASGYGTGQATEAFF. In DNA, the CDR3 is TGTGCCAGCGGTTACGGAACAGGCCAAGCGACTGAAGCTTTCTTT. This chain uses TRBV6-6 with TRBJ1-1, with D perhaps TRBD1 (5 bases). Germline V CDR1 and CDR2: MNHNY, SVGAGI (reference sequence). The CDR3 is 15 amino acids.

In regard to this clonotype: The germline gene is not matched at one end of the junction; a read error may be the cause. The chain carries TRBV11-2 and TRBJ1-1; D gene unclear. CDR3 size: 11 residues. Germline V gene data show CDR1 as SGHAT and CDR2 as FQNNGV. DNA of the CDR3: TGTGCGAACGGAGGTAACACCGAAGCTTTCTTT. Amino acid sequence: CANGGNTEAFF.

The chain is built from TRBV4-1 and TRBJ1-4; D uncertain. Deletions cut 2 bases from V and 16 bases from J, with 17 bases between. Germline V CDR1 and CDR2: MGHRA, YSYEKL. This CDR3 spans 13 amino acids. As DNA, the CDR3 is TGCGCCAGCAGCCAAAGTAGCGGGATTGAACCGTTTTTT. This gives the protein CASSQSSGIEPFF.

About this clonotype itself: This may arise from a read error, as a much more abundant clone is one base away. Because it lacks the conserved phenylalanine or tryptophan at the end, this CDR3 is likely a read error. This rearrangement joins TRBV10-3 to TRBJ2-5; the D gene could be TRBD1 or TRBD2 (5 bases each). V lost 7 bases to trimming and J lost 5 bases, with 14 bases between them. Germline V lookup: CDR1 ENHRY, CDR2 SYGVKD. CDR3 length equals 13 residues. As DNA, the CDR3 is TGTGCCATCACCCCCGGGGCTAGGGAGACCCAGTACTTG. Its protein is CAITPGARETQYL.

This clonotype was observed a few times. With a much larger clone just one base away, this may be a read error. CDR3 DNA: TGTGCCAGCAGCCTAGAGACCCTGTACTTC. It codes for CASSLETLYF. The V gene is TRBV12-3 or TRBV12-4, the J gene TRBJ2-5; D not resolved. The length of the CDR3 is 10 residues.

The chain uses TRBV6-6 and TRBJ1-1; D is ambiguous. Trimming stripped 3 bases from V and 4 bases from J, with 9 bases between. This CDR3 region has 13 residues. CDR1 MNHNY and CDR2 SVGAGI come from the germline V gene (reference sequence). CDR3 bases: TGTGCCAGCAGTTATGAGGGTAGCACTGAAGCTTTCTTT. Translating it yields CASSYEGSTEAFF.